This TCR beta chain originates from a study of cytomegalovirus exposure and HLA in healthy donors. In this sample, this clone turned up once. The PCR was carried out with 60 Vbeta primers and 13 Jbeta primers. TCRdb's copy holds only in-frame clones and misses some; the assay was immunoSEQ multiplex PCR. The data hold around 80,000 clones, with approximately 74% observed a single time. Sequencing was done on a sample of PBMCs. The source is a middle-aged man in good health and CMV-seropositive.

CDR3 region: CATKDRVSSYEQYF. In DNA form, the CDR3 reads TGTGCCACAAAAGACAGGGTGAGCTCCTACGAGCAGTACTTC. The chain links TRBV6-5 to TRBJ2-7, with 7 positions matching TRBD1. The CDR3 loop spans 14 amino acids. Unmatched junction bases numbered 9, after V lost 10 bases and J lost 0 bases. From germline, CDR1 is MNHEY and CDR2 SVGAGI.